This T cell receptor beta chain was captured in a study of T cells in Graves' hyperthyroidism and ophthalmopathy. Study context: Specimen type is peripheral blood, collected at initial diagnosis prior to any treatment.

Study-wide points: A median about 6.2 months before onset, the model predicted ophthalmopathy. From stable hyperthyroidism, ophthalmopathy was separated by a 13 V-J model.

There were TCR beta CDR3 regions amplified from RNA transcripts. HTBI primers were used for first-round RT-PCR of the TCR CDR3. TCRdb reprocessed the multiplex PCR reads with MiXCR, giving one entry per CDR3 protein. The sample contains almost 600,000 distinct CDR3 sequences, about 15% of which appear only once. This clonotype was counted between two and nine times. Its antigen is undetermined. The CDR3 runs to 14 residues. The germline V gene has CDR1 SGHRS and CDR2 YFSETQ. V shed 0 bases, J shed 7 bases, and the junction held 6 bases outside the gene matches. It was at first hyperthyroidism diagnosis, before any ophthalmopathy symptoms, that the blood sample was taken.

The gene calls are TRBV5-1 and TRBJ1-2; 7 bases line up with TRBD1. Material: blood. The TCR sequence derives from a woman between 25 and 40 years old with Graves' hyperthyroidism that later progressed to Graves' ophthalmopathy. The CDR3 coding sequence is TGCGCCAGCAGCTTGGCCGCGACAGGGTCTGGCTACACCTTC. It codes for CASSLAATGSGYTF.